The rows below give T cell receptor beta chains drawn from one sample of a study of CD8 T cell repertoires and HIV-1 epitope variants. The protocol was immunoSEQ multiplex PCR, while the TCRdb copy is restricted to in-frame clones and leaves out a portion. The sample contains under 100,000 clones, just under 75% of which appear only once. The sequenced sample was uncultured baseline CD8+ T cells from peripheral blood mononuclear cells (PBMCs). The receptors stem from a male donor with HIV. CDR3s include the opening cysteine and the closing phenylalanine or tryptophan. D genes are given only for firm matches. Rows may omit the clone size; those that give it use once, few, many or a size class.

J: TRBJ2-7
V: TRBV29-1
D: .
size: .
DNA: TGCAGCCCCCAGGAAACAGGGCACTCCTACGAGCAGTACTTC
CDR3: CSPQETGHSYEQYF

J: TRBJ2-7
V: TRBV2
D: TRBD2
size: few
DNA: TGTGCCAGCAACCTGAGCGGGGGCCTGTCCTACGAGCAGTACTTC
CDR3: CASNLSGGLSYEQYF

J: TRBJ1-2
V: TRBV28
D: TRBD1
size: few
DNA: TGTGCCAGCAGTTTATGGGACAGGGGGGCTGGCTACACCTTC
CDR3: CASSLWDRGAGYTF

J: TRBJ1-1
V: TRBV10-1
D: .
size: .
DNA: TGCGCCAGCAGTGATGGGTCTATGAACACTGAAGCTTTCTTT
CDR3: CASSDGSMNTEAFF

J: TRBJ1-6
V: TRBV2
D: TRBD1
size: few
DNA: TGTGCCAGCTGGGGACAGGGCAGGTCACCCCTCCACTTT
CDR3: CASWGQGRSPLHF

J: TRBJ1-2
V: TRBV29-1
D: .
size: .
DNA: TGCAGCGCCCAAGGGGGGACCTATGGCTACACCTTC
CDR3: CSAQGGTYGYTF

J: TRBJ2-7
V: TRBV27
D: .
size: .
DNA: TGTGCCAGCAGTTTATACGGGTACTCTTACGAGCAGTACTTC
CDR3: CASSLYGYSYEQYF

J: TRBJ2-5
V: TRBV11-1
D: TRBD1
size: .
DNA: TGTGCCAGCAGCCTGAATGGAAGGGGGCGAGAGACCCAGTACTTC
CDR3: CASSLNGRGRETQYF

J: TRBJ1-4
V: TRBV28
D: .
size: .
DNA: TGTGCCAGCAGTAGGGGGAATAATGAAAAACTGTTTTTT
CDR3: CASSRGNNEKLFF

J: TRBJ1-1
V: TRBV6-5
D: .
size: few
DNA: TGTGCCAGCAGTCTCTCTGGGGACACTGAAGCTTTCTTT
CDR3: CASSLSGDTEAFF

J: TRBJ1-2
V: TRBV5-4
D: .
size: .
DNA: TGTGCCAGCAGCTTGGAATACGGGTCGGTCGGCTACACCTTC
CDR3: CASSLEYGSVGYTF

J: TRBJ2-2
V: TRBV5-4
D: TRBD1
size: .
DNA: TGTGCCAGCAGCTTGGGGGACAGGCCCACCGGGGAGCTGTTTTTT
CDR3: CASSLGDRPTGELFF

J: TRBJ1-1
V: TRBV5-1
D: TRBD1
size: few
DNA: TGCGCCAGCAGCTCTCCGGGACAGACGAACACTGAAGCTTTCTTT
CDR3: CASSSPGQTNTEAFF

J: TRBJ1-5
V: TRBV7-3
D: .
size: .
DNA: TGTGCCAGCAGCTTATCTAGCAATCAGCCCCAGCATTTT
CDR3: CASSLSSNQPQHF

J: TRBJ2-7
V: TRBV7-9
D: TRBD1
size: .
DNA: TGTGCCAGCAGACCCCAGGGGGCCGTATCCTACGAGCAGTACTTC
CDR3: CASRPQGAVSYEQYF

J: TRBJ1-5
V: TRBV28
D: .
size: .
DNA: TGTGCCAGCAGTTTAGGCGGGTTTTATAGCAATCAGCCCCAGCATTTT
CDR3: CASSLGGFYSNQPQHF

J: TRBJ2-2
V: TRBV25-1
D: .
size: .
DNA: TGTGCCAGCAGTGAATACGGGGACCTCACCGGGGAGCTGTTTTTT
CDR3: CASSEYGDLTGELFF

J: TRBJ1-4
V: TRBV29-1
D: .
size: .
DNA: TGCAGCGTGGGGACCGGGGTAACTAATGAAAAACTGTTTTTT
CDR3: CSVGTGVTNEKLFF

J: TRBJ2-7
V: TRBV27
D: TRBD1
size: .
DNA: TGTGCCAGCGCCCCCGGGACAGGGGGCCACGAGCAGTACTTC
CDR3: CASAPGTGGHEQYF

J: TRBJ2-2
V: TRBV9
D: .
size: .
DNA: TGTGCCAGCAGCTCCTCCCAGCTGAACACCGGGGAGCTGTTTTTT
CDR3: CASSSSQLNTGELFF

J: TRBJ1-1
V: TRBV11-2
D: .
size: few
DNA: TGTGCCAGCAGCTTAAAGAGCACTGAAGCTTTCTTT
CDR3: CASSLKSTEAFF

J: TRBJ1-5
V: TRBV15
D: .
size: few
DNA: TGTGCCACCAGCAGAGAGATGGGGGTAGGGCAGCCCCAGCATTTT
CDR3: CATSREMGVGQPQHF

J: TRBJ2-5
V: TRBV5-1
D: .
size: few
DNA: TGCGCCAGCAGCTTGGTTGGGACCATCCAAGAGACCCAGTACTTC
CDR3: CASSLVGTIQETQYF

J: TRBJ2-3
V: TRBV5-1
D: TRBD2
size: few
DNA: TGCGCCAGCAGCTGGGGACTAGCGGAAGATACGCAGTATTTT
CDR3: CASSWGLAEDTQYF

J: TRBJ2-7
V: TRBV6-1
D: TRBD1
size: .
DNA: TGTGCCAGCAGTGATGGGACAGGAGGCAAGCAGTACTTC
CDR3: CASSDGTGGKQYF

J: TRBJ1-1
V: TRBV28
D: .
size: .
DNA: TGTGCCAGCAGTTTGACTGATTTGGTCGTGAACACTGAAGCTTTCTTT
CDR3: CASSLTDLVVNTEAFF

J: TRBJ1-2
V: TRBV4-3
D: .
size: few
DNA: TGCGCCAGCAGCCAAGATCTAAGCCAGGGGTATGGCTACACCTTC
CDR3: CASSQDLSQGYGYTF

J: TRBJ2-7
V: TRBV19
D: .
size: .
DNA: TGTGCCAGTAAAGTGTCGGTTGGGCAACTCGAGCAGTACTTC
CDR3: CASKVSVGQLEQYF

J: TRBJ2-5
V: TRBV2
D: .
size: .
DNA: TGTGCCATCCAGGTGGGGCTAGGCCAAGAGACCCAGTACTTC
CDR3: CAIQVGLGQETQYF

J: TRBJ2-7
V: TRBV6-1
D: .
size: few
DNA: TGTGCCAGCAGTGAACTCGCAGGGGTCTTCTACGAGCAGTACTTC
CDR3: CASSELAGVFYEQYF

J: TRBJ1-2
V: TRBV7-2
D: .
size: .
DNA: TGTGCCAGCAGCCAATGGACAGCCTATGGCTACACCTTC
CDR3: CASSQWTAYGYTF